This T cell receptor (beta chain) was recorded in a study of T cells in Graves' hyperthyroidism and ophthalmopathy. Template material for amplifying TCR beta CDR3 regions consisted of RNA transcripts. The study used the HTBI primer set for a first-round RT-PCR of the TCR CDR3. Via MiXCR, TCRdb re-called the multiplex PCR reads, giving one row per CDR3 protein. The table includes about 260,000 distinct CDR3 sequences, 15% to 20% detected once. The CDR3 covers 16 residues. The trim removed 2 bases at V and 6 bases at J, leaving 7 bases unmatched. Germline CDR1 is SEHNR and CDR2 is FQNEAQ (reference sequence). This clonotype was counted at least ten times.

The TCR was taken from a woman under 30 with Graves' ophthalmopathy. This rearrangement joins TRBV7-9 to TRBJ2-1; 10 bases align to TRBD2. Specimen: blood. Here the CDR3 reads CASSLLAGVYANEQFF. DNA of the CDR3: TGTGCCAGCAGCTTACTAGCGGGAGTCTATGCCAATGAGCAGTTCTTC.